Described below is a single T cell receptor (beta chain) sequence and its context. What this receptor recognizes is not known. One base away there is no much larger clone; base qualities are not given. Sequencing was carried out with an Illumina NovaSeq 6000. TCRalpha and TCRbeta cDNA libraries were built by 5'RACE with constant-segment primers, adding sample barcodes and unique molecular identifiers. RNA was extracted from every sample with Trizol reagent. Libraries were amplified in two PCR steps, with a second sample barcode and Illumina TruSeq adapters added in the second step. The libraries were sequenced on an Illumina NovaSeq using 2 x 150 bp paired-end reads. The study's processing was this. Demultiplexing of reads and collapsing into UMI-guided consensus sequences were performed with migec v1.2.7. Using mixcr v2.1.11, UMI consensuses were aligned to TRA and TRB V and J templates and then assembled into clonotypes. A clonotype was counted as expanded or contracted only when both edgeR and NoisET called the clonotype significant, with the noise models trained on biological replicates. For edgeR calls, a false discovery rate-adjusted p below 0.01 and a log2 fold-change threshold of 1 were applied. PCA with hierarchical clustering of max-normalized trajectories of the 1000 most abundant clonotypes was used as exploratory dynamics analysis. Each responding clone was given a CD4 or CD8 phenotype based on the CD4+ and CD8+ repertoires, which had been sequenced separately. TCRdb reworked the public reads: Q25 trimming with fastp, MiXCR clone assembly, productive beta chains retained. Entries that share a CDR3 protein sequence are merged under the most common genes and DNA. TCRdb, not the original authors, processed these V and J calls. Present in this sample are about 360,000 distinct CDR3 sequences, approximately 14% of which were seen just once. The ten largest clones represent under 25% of the sample.

Ficoll-Paque density gradient centrifugation was used to isolate PBMCs. These data belong to a study of T-cell memory formation after mild COVID-19 (dated by TCRdb to the early 2020s). Broadly, across the study: Most TCR sequence clusters were specific to one of the two donors. Longitudinal TCRalpha and TCRbeta repertoire sequencing tracked T-cell clones expanding and contracting after mild COVID-19 in two donors. The cohort comprised two young, previously healthy adult volunteers, one female and one male.

Overall study outcomes, separate from this receptor: Balanced CD4/CD8 phenotypes were observed for clones contracting from day 15 to 85, whereas a bias towards CD4+ was observed for a second wave of clones expanding from day 15 to 37. Some responding clones were detected in pre-infection memory, suggesting pre-existing cross-reactive memory T cells joined the SARS-CoV-2 response. Contracting CD4+ clones appeared mostly in the CM and EM memory subsets, whereas CD8+ clones were enriched in EMRA. The second-wave clones that peaked on day 37 were not confirmed to be SARS-CoV-2 specific. Only two mild cases were covered by the study, and larger cohorts that include severe cases with pre-infection samples were considered necessary.

The TCR was taken from a young man who had mild COVID-19 (a few samples of this study predate the infection). The sample titles of this study are shuffled in the database, so cell type and time point are left out; the donor was told from shared clones. The sample was PBMCs or a T cell subset sorted from them (not recorded which).

The CDR3 protein: CASSDHPLQRESGANVLTF. The DNA reads TGTGCCAGCAGCGACCATCCACTCCAACGTGAATCTGGGGCCAACGTCCTGACTTTC. The chain couples TRBV7-3 to TRBJ2-6, with no D gene named confidently. The germline V gene gives CDR1 as SGHTA and CDR2 as FQGTGA. Between the V and J ends, shortened by 5 bases and 1 base respectively, the junction contains 21 bases. The CDR3 has 19 amino acids, counting the end cysteine and phenylalanine. Just the 57-base CDR3 DNA is kept, in frame starting at base 1.